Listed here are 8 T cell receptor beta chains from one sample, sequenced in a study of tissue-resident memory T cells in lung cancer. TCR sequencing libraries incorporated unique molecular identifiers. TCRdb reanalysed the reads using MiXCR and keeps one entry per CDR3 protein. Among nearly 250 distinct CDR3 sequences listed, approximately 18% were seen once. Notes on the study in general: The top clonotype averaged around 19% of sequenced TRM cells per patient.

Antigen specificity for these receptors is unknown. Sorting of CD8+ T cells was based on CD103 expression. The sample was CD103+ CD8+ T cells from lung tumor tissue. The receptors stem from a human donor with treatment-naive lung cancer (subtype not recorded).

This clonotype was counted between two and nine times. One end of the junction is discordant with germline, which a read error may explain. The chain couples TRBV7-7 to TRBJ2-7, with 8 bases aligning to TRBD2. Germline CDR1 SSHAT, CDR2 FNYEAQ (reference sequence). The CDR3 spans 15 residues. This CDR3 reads CASSLAGGDYHEQYF. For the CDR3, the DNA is TGTGCTAGCAGCCTAGCGGGCGGGGACTACCACGAGCAGTACTTC.

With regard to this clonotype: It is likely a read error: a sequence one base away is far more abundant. The CDR3 region has the DNA TGTGCCAGCAGCCAAGAAGGCAGGAAGGGGGAGACCCAGTACTTC. This sequence encodes CASSQEGRKGETQYF. This rearrangement joins TRBV3-1 to TRBJ2-3; a possible D gene is TRBD1 (5 bases). The J call may be incorrect, as the DNA end agrees better with TRBJ2-5. This CDR3 comprises 15 residues. Germline V gene sequence: CDR1 LGHDT, CDR2 YNNKEL (reference sequence).

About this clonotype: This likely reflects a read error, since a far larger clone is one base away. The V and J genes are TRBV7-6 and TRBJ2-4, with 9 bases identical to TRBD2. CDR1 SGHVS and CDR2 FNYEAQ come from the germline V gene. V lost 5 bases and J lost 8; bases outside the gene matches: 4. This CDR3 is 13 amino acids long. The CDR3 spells CASSPGTSYIQYF. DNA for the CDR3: TGTGCCAGCAGCCCAGGGACTAGCTACATTCAGTACTTC.

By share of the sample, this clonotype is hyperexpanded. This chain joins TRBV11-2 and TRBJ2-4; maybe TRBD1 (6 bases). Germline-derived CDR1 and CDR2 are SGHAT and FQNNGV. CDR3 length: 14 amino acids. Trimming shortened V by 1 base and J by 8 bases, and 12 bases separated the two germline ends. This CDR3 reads CASSLGSGEYIQYF. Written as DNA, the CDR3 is TGTGCCAGCAGCTTAGGGTCAGGGGAGTACATTCAGTACTTC.

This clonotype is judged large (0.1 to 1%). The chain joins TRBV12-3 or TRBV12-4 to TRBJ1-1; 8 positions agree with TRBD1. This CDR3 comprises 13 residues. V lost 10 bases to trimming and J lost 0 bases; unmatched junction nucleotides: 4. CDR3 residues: CAINRGMNTEAFF. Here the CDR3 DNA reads TGTGCCATTAACAGGGGGATGAACACTGAAGCTTTCTTT.

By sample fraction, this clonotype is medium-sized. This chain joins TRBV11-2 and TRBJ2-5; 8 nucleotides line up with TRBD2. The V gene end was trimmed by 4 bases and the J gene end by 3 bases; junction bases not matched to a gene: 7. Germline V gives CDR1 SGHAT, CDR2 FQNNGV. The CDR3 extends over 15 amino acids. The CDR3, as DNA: TGTGCCAGCAGCTATCTCGGGCGGGAGGAAGAGACCCAGTACTTC. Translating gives CASSYLGREEETQYF.

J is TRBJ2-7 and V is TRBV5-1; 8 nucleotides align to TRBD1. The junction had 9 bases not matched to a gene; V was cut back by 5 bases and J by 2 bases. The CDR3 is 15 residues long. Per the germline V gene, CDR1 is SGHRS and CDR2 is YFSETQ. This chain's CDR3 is CASRLTGERTYEQYF. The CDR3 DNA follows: TGCGCCAGCAGACTGACAGGGGAAAGGACCTACGAGCAGTACTTC.

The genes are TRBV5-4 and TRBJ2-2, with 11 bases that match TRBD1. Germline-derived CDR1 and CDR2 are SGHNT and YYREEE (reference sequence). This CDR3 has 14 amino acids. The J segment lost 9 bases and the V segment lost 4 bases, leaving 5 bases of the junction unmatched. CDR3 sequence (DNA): TGTGCCAGCAGCGGGGGACAGGGGGAATGGGAGCTGTTTTTT. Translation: CASSGGQGEWELFF.